This TCR beta chain was observed in a study of shared clonotypes between healthy human individuals. Replicate PCRs for sorted subsets used around 190 ng DNA; this equaled 30,000 to 35,000 T cell genomes. As processed by the authors: ImmunoSEQ yielded junction-only sequences lacking quality scores, so filtering differed. Sequenced by immunoSEQ multiplex PCR; TCRdb stores in-frame clones only, minus some. V, J and clone size reflect that table, while D and trimming were determined from the DNA. The data contain some 2 million clones, about 95% of them singletons. V gave up 7 bases and J gave up 7 bases; unmatched junction bases: 7. CDR1 and CDR2 from the germline V gene are LNHDA and SQIVND (reference sequence). This CDR3 region has 14 residues. This clone came up a few times.

The chain carries TRBV19 and TRBJ1-6; 7 nucleotides agree with TRBD1. Sequencing used naive CD4+ T cells sorted from blood. Subset reported: CD45RA+ positively selected. The receptor was isolated from a man between 18 and 29 years old in good health. In DNA, the CDR3 is TGTGCCAGTACCCGACAGGGTAACAATTCACCCCTCCACTTT. Its translation: CASTRQGNNSPLHF. The variable domain in full, completed from reference TRBV19 and TRBJ1-6, reads DGGITQSPKYLFRKEGQNVTLSCEQNLNHDAMYWYRQDPGQGLRLIYYSQIVNDFQKGDIAEGYSVSREKKESFPLTVTSAQKNPTAFYLCASTRQGNNSPLHFGNGTRLTVT.